These 21 T cell receptor beta chains originate from one sample sequenced in a study of control samples from healthy donors and cancer patients (dated by TCRdb to 2020 to 2021). Receptors were amplified or captured by the immunoSEQ multiplex PCR assay. TCRdb took over this immuneACCESS table, retaining in-frame rearrangements with V and J assigned. Such tables are incomplete; in checked studies, under half of the missing clones stem from an unresolved V gene, and the remainder is unexplained. The sample has some 71,000 clones on record, about 92% of them singletons. The biggest ten clones account for less than 6.5% of the sample. The specimen was PBMCs. The source is a man aged 55 to 70 with colorectal cancer.

The chain carries TRBV25-1 and TRBJ1-3; TRBD1 agrees at 7 bases. Per germline, CDR1 MGHDK and CDR2 SYGVNS. V lost 2 bases, J lost 6 bases, and 4 bases stayed unmatched. The CDR3 has 14 amino acids. The CDR3 coding sequence is TGTGCCAGCAGTGAACCGACAGGGATAAACACCATATATTTT. Its protein is CASSEPTGINTIYF.

V and J are TRBV15 and TRBJ2-1, with no clear D. CDR1 is LNHNV and CDR2 is YYDKDF in the germline V gene (reference sequence). Trimming pared 0 bases from V and 5 bases from J, leaving 8 bases between. The CDR3 extends over 14 amino acids. CDR3 nucleotides: TGTGCCACCAGCAGAGATAACCGAAACAATGAGCAGTTCTTC. It translates to CATSRDNRNNEQFF.

The J gene is TRBJ2-7, the V gene TRBV28, with D perhaps matching TRBD1 or TRBD2 (5 bases each). The CDR3 covers 12 residues. CDR1 MDHEN and CDR2 SYDVKM come from the germline V gene. V lost 8 bases and J 0 bases, leaving 8 bases between the germline ends. The CDR3 loop is CASGAGSYEQYF. CDR3 bases: TGTGCCAGCGGGGCGGGCTCCTACGAGCAGTACTTC.

The V and J genes are TRBV5-4 and TRBJ2-1; perhaps TRBD2 as D (5 bases). This CDR3 contains 15 residues. V was pared by 4 bases and J by 2 bases, with 13 bases between. The germline V gene encodes CDR1 SGHNT and CDR2 YYREEE (reference sequence). The CDR3 DNA reads as TGTGCCAGCAGCCTAAAATACGGGACCTACAATGAGCAGTTCTTC. Translation: CASSLKYGTYNEQFF.

The chain couples TRBV7-9 to TRBJ1-4, with unresolved D. Germline assignment: CDR1 SEHNR and CDR2 FQNEAQ (reference sequence). The CDR3 totals 16 residues. The V gene lost 3 bases and the J gene lost 7 bases, with 18 bases spanning the gap. The CDR3 nucleotides read TGTGCCAGCAGCTTGTCCGACTCCGGGCTTCGTGAAAAACTGTTTTTT. Encoded protein: CASSLSDSGLREKLFF.

The CDR3 DNA sequence: TGCGCCAGCAGCACCGGACAGGGGATCTACGAGCAGTACTTC. This encodes CASSTGQGIYEQYF. The chain has TRBV5-1 and TRBJ2-7; 9 bases fit TRBD1. CDR3 length equals 14 residues. CDR1 is SGHRS and CDR2 is YFSETQ in the germline V gene. Trimming removed 4 bases from V and 3 bases from J; junction bases left unmatched: 5.

The rearrangement uses TRBV7-2 and TRBJ2-5; 7 nucleotides agree with TRBD2. Germline V CDR1 and CDR2: SGHTA, FQGNSA. The CDR3 is made up of 18 amino acids. V dropped 0 bases and J dropped 1; count of bases not matched to a gene: 11. The CDR3 nucleotides are TGTGCCAGCAGCTTAGCGCAGGCTAGCGGCGTGGGCCAAGAGACCCAGTACTTC. Encoded protein: CASSLAQASGVGQETQYF.

This sequence joins TRBV27 and TRBJ1-6, with 10 positions matching TRBD1. V was clipped by 7 bases and J by 17 bases; unmatched bases: 17. Germline loops: CDR1 MNHEY, CDR2 SMNVEV (reference sequence). The CDR3 is 15 residues long. The CDR3 region has the DNA TGTGCCAGCAACCCGAGGGGGGGGCCCGGGACAGGGGTCCACTTT. It is translated as CASNPRGGPGTGVHF.

V gene TRBV11-2 combines with J gene TRBJ1-2, with D unresolved. Trimming removed 2 bases from V and 4 bases from J, with 5 bases in between. CDR1 and CDR2 from the germline V gene are SGHAT and FQNNGV. The CDR3 has 12 amino acids. This CDR3 reads CASSLIFYGYTF. The CDR3 DNA follows: TGTGCCAGCAGCTTAATCTTCTATGGCTACACCTTC.

A remark on this clone: This sample also contains other DNA sequences that code for the same CDR3. The chain employs TRBV5-8 and TRBJ1-3; 8 bases align to TRBD1. The trim removed 3 bases at V and 2 bases at J, leaving 4 bases unmatched. Germline CDR1 SGHTS, CDR2 YDEGEE. There are 15 residues in the CDR3. The CDR3 is CASSSDRVPGNTIYF. The CDR3, as DNA: TGTGCCAGCAGCTCGGACAGGGTACCTGGAAACACCATATATTTT.

A note on this clone: At one of its ends the junction is not consistent with the germline gene, which may arise from a read error. The rearrangement joins TRBV18 to TRBJ2-1; 11 bases line up with TRBD2. Germline CDR1 is KGHSH and CDR2 is LQKENI. The CDR3 has 16 residues. The chain's CDR3 is CASSLSGTSGYNGQFF. The CDR3, as DNA: TGTGCCAGCTCACTCTCCGGGACTAGCGGATACAATGGGCAGTTCTTC.

The chain has TRBV12-3 or TRBV12-4 and TRBJ1-1; D gene ambiguous. The CDR3 is 12 residues long. Trimming took off 5 bases at V and 7 bases at J, with 11 bases between the two ends. The DNA for the CDR3 is TGTGCCAGCAGTCTTCCCTCCCTTGAAGCTTTCTTT. Its protein product is CASSLPSLEAFF.

The V call is TRBV28, the J call TRBJ1-5, with unresolved D. V was trimmed by 7 bases and J by 11 bases, leaving 15 bases between them. The CDR3 length is 12 residues. Germline CDR1 and CDR2: MDHEN and SYDVKM. CDR3 nucleotides: TGTGCCAGCAACCTCCGGGAGAGGGCCCAGCATTTT. Translating it yields CASNLRERAQHF.

V usage is TRBV6-5 and J usage is TRBJ2-3, with a weak D call TRBD2 (5 bases). CDR1 is MNHEY, CDR2 SVGAGI, per germline. CDR3 length equals 12 residues. Trimming shortened V by 5 bases and J by 7 bases, and 10 bases separated the two germline ends. The CDR3 sequence: CASSTGLNTQYF. CDR3 nucleotides: TGTGCCAGCAGTACCGGACTGAATACGCAGTATTTT.

The chain employs TRBV11-3 and TRBJ1-2; 7 nucleotides match TRBD1. The CDR3 is 14 amino acids. V dropped 5 bases and J dropped 4; count of bases not matched to a gene: 7. Per the germline V gene, CDR1 is SGHNT and CDR2 is YENEEA. The CDR3 is CASSPGGEVYGYTF. In nucleotides, the CDR3 is TGTGCCAGCAGCCCAGGGGGGGAGGTCTATGGCTACACCTTC.

This rearrangement joins TRBV7-3 to TRBJ2-1; possibly TRBD2 for D (6 bases). V shed 5 bases and J shed 9 bases, with 14 bases lying between them. Looked up from germline, CDR1 is SGHTA and CDR2 is FQGTGA. CDR3 size: 13 residues. The CDR3 spells CASSPGAGSEQFF. The CDR3 DNA sequence: TGTGCCAGCAGCCCCGGGGCCGGGAGTGAGCAGTTCTTC.

This clone was observed a few times. This rearrangement joins TRBV2 to TRBJ2-7; 7 bases are shared with TRBD2. Germline assignment: CDR1 SNHLY and CDR2 FYNNEI. Trimming cost V 2 bases and J 4 bases; bases outside gene matches: 2. The CDR3 loop spans 13 amino acids. The CDR3 sequence is CASSEREGYEQYF. The CDR3 DNA reads as TGTGCCAGCAGTGAAAGGGAGGGGTACGAGCAGTACTTC.

This clone has only one observation. V usage is TRBV6-5 and J usage is TRBJ2-7; D possibly uses TRBD1 or TRBD2 (5 bases each). The CDR3 is 11 amino acids. Germline V CDR1 and CDR2: MNHEY, SVGAGI. Trimming left V 8 bases short and J 6 bases short, with 11 bases between. The CDR3, as DNA: TGTGCCAGCTGGGGGAGTTCCGAGCAGTACTTC. Amino acids: CASWGSSEQYF.

The rearrangement links TRBV10-2 to TRBJ1-5; D possibly corresponds to TRBD1 (6 bases). V was cut by 5 bases and J by 7 bases, with 15 bases left in between. The CDR3 is 14 residues long. CDR1 is WSHSY and CDR2 is SAAADI in the germline V gene. The CDR3 sequence is CASSSQGLGQPQHF. The CDR3, as DNA: TGCGCCAGCAGTTCACAGGGCCTCGGGCAGCCCCAGCATTTT.

V is TRBV4-1 and J is TRBJ1-5; possibly TRBD1 for D (5 bases). The germline V gene encodes CDR1 MGHRA and CDR2 YSYEKL. The ends were cut back, 0 bases at V and 3 bases at J, with 12 bases in the middle. The CDR3 contains 16 residues. CDR3 sequence reads: CASSQDTGFANQPQHF. In DNA, the CDR3 is TGCGCCAGCAGCCAAGATACAGGTTTCGCCAATCAGCCCCAGCATTTT.

This rearrangement joins TRBV6-1 to TRBJ2-6; a weak D match, TRBD1 (6 bases). The CDR3 spans 17 residues. V lost 0 bases and J lost 4, with 13 bases in between. CDR1 MNHNS and CDR2 SASEGT come from the germline V gene. The CDR3 coding sequence is TGTGCCAGCAGTGAAGCTTACAGGGTTGCCGGGGCCAACGTCCTGACTTTC. Its protein is CASSEAYRVAGANVLTF.